These T cell receptor beta chains were read from a single sample in a study of prognosis after radiotherapy for stage I lung cancer. TCRdb independently ran MiXCR on the multiplex PCR reads; one entry per CDR3 protein. Of about 26,000 distinct CDR3 sequences in the sample, approximately 29% were seen once. The sequencing used PBMCs, collected before or after stereotactic body radiation therapy (not recorded which). Receptors were obtained from a donor of 50 years or more with non-small cell lung cancer. Each CDR3 is given with its conserved first and last residue. Fields, in order: CDR3 DNA, CDR3 protein, V gene, D gene, clone size, J gene. The D gene is left open where the match is weak. Clone size is given for some rows only: seen once, a few or many times, or a class if the clone is expanded.

TGCAGTGCCGCCGGGAACCAGGGGCTCGGCAATGAGCAGTTCTTC | CSAAGNQGLGNEQFF | TRBV20-1 | . | many | TRBJ2-1
TGCGCCAGCAGTTCCGCTAGCGGTACCCCCAATACGCAGTATTTT | CASSSASGTPNTQYF | TRBV5-1 | TRBD2 | . | TRBJ2-3
TGTGCCAGCAGTTTATGGGGGGATTACGAGCAGTACTTC | CASSLWGDYEQYF | TRBV27 | . | many | TRBJ2-7
TGTGCTAGCAGCTTAGGATTGTCGGGGGAAAAACTGTTTTTT | CASSLGLSGEKLFF | TRBV7-7 | . | many | TRBJ1-4
TGTGCCAGCAGTGAATTAGGGGGGATCTACGAGCAGTACTTC | CASSELGGIYEQYF | TRBV6-1 | . | many | TRBJ2-7
TGTGCCAGCAGCTTAGATGCGTCAGGTCGATCCCAGTACTTC | CASSLDASGRSQYF | TRBV11-2 | . | many | TRBJ2-4
TGTGCCAGCAGCATCCGGGACAGGGGTTTGGGCACTGAAGCTTTCTTT | CASSIRDRGLGTEAFF | TRBV6-1 | TRBD1 | many | TRBJ1-1
TGCGCCAGCAGTCCGGGACAGCCGAACACTGAAGCTTTCTTT | CASSPGQPNTEAFF | TRBV5-1 | TRBD1 | many | TRBJ1-1
TGTGCCAGCACCCCTGGACCTTCCTACGAGCAGTACTTC | CASTPGPSYEQYF | TRBV5-4 | . | many | TRBJ2-7
TGTGCCAGCAGTGAAGCCATAGAGGGGTACTCCTACAATGAGCAGTTATTC | CASSEAIEGYSYNEQLF | TRBV6-1 | . | . | TRBJ2-1
TGTGCCTGTAGCGGGGGGCGGAGCACAGATACGCAGTATTTT | CACSGGRSTDTQYF | TRBV30 | TRBD2 | many | TRBJ2-3
TGTGCCAGTAGTAGCGGGGGGGCCGCAGATACGCAGTATTTT | CASSSGGAADTQYF | TRBV19 | TRBD2 | many | TRBJ2-3
TGCAGTGCTGATGGACAGGCTAGCACAGATACGCAGTATTTT | CSADGQASTDTQYF | TRBV20-1 | TRBD1 | many | TRBJ2-3
TGTGCCAGCAGCCCGTCGGTCGGCATGAGCGGCTACACCTTC | CASSPSVGMSGYTF | TRBV11-2 | . | . | TRBJ1-2
TGTGCCAGCAGTGAATTGACAGGGTTTGTCGGGGAGCTGTTTTTT | CASSELTGFVGELFF | TRBV2 | TRBD1 | many | TRBJ2-2
TGTGCCAGCCGGACGTTGCAAGAGACCCAGTACTTC | CASRTLQETQYF | TRBV2 | . | many | TRBJ2-5
TGTGCCAGCAGCTCCCTAGGCAATGAGCAGTTCTTC | CASSSLGNEQFF | TRBV11-2 | . | many | TRBJ2-1
TGTGCCTGGAGTGTACCGGTTGGCACTGAAGCTTTCTTT | CAWSVPVGTEAFF | TRBV30 | . | many | TRBJ1-1
TGTGCCAGCAGTTACTCGAAGCTGGCGGGCCCGCATAAAAGGGGGGCAGATACGCAGTATTTT | CASSYSKLAGPHKRGADTQYF | TRBV6-5 | . | many | TRBJ2-3
TGTGCCAGCAGCTTAGAAGGGCGAGAGGCTCAGCCCCAGCATTTT | CASSLEGREAQPQHF | TRBV7-9 | . | many | TRBJ1-5